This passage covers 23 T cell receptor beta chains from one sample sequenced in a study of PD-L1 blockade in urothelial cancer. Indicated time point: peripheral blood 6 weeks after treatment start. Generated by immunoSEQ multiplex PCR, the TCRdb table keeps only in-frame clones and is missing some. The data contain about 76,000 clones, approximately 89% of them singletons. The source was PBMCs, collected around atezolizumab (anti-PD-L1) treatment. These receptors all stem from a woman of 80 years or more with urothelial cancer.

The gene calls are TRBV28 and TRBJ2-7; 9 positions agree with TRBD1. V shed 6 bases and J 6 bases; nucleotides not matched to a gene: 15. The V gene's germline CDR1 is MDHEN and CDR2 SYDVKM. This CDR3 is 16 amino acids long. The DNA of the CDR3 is TGTGCCAGCAGCCCATCCGTTGGGACAGGGAATTTCGAGCAGTACTTC. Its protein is CASSPSVGTGNFEQYF.

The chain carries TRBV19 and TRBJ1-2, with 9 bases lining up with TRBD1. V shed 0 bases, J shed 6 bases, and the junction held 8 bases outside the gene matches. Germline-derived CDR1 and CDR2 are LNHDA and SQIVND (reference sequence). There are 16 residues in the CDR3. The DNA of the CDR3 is TGTGCCAGTAGTATAGACCACAGCCGGACAGGGGATGGCTACACCTTC. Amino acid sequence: CASSIDHSRTGDGYTF.

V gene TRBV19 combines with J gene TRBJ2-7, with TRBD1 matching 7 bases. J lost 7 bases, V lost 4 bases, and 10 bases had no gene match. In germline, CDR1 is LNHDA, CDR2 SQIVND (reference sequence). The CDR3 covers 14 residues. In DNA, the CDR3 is TGTGCCAGTAGTAACGCCAGGGGGACGGGAGAGCAGTACTTC. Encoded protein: CASSNARGTGEQYF.

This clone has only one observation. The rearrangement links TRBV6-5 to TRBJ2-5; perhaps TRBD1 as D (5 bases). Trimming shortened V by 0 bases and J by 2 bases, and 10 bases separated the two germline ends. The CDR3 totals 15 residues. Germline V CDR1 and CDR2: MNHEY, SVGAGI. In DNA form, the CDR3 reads TGTGCCAGCAGTTACTCGCCCAGGGTACAAGAGACCCAGTACTTC. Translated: CASSYSPRVQETQYF.

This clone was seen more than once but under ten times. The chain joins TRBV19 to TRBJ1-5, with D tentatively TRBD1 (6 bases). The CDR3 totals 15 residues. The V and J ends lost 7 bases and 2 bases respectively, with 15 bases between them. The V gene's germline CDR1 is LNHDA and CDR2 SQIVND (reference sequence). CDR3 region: CASTTVAGGNQPQHF. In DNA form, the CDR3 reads TGTGCCAGTACCACCGTGGCAGGGGGCAATCAGCCCCAGCATTTT.

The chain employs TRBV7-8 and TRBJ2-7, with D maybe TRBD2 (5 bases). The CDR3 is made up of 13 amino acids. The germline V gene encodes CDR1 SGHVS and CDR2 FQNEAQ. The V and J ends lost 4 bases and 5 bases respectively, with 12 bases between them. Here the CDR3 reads CASSSLRGNEQYF. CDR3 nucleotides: TGTGCCAGCAGCTCCTTGAGAGGGAACGAGCAGTACTTC.

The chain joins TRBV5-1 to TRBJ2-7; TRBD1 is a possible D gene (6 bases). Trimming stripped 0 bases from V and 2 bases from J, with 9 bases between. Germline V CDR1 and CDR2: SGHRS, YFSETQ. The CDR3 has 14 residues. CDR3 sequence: CASSLVTGPYEQYF. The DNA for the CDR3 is TGCGCCAGCAGCTTGGTGACAGGCCCCTACGAGCAGTACTTC.

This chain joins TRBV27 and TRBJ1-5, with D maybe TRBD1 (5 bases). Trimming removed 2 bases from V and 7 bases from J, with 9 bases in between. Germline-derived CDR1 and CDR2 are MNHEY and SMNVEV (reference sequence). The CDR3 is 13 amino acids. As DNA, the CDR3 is TGTGCCAGCAGTTTAGGGGCGGGGCAGCCCCAGCATTTT. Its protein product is CASSLGAGQPQHF.

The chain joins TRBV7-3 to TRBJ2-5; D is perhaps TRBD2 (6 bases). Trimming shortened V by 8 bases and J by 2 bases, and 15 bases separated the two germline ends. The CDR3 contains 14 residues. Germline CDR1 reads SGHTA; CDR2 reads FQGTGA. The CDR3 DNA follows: TGTGCCAGCGGCATGGGAGGCTCTCAAGAGACCCAGTACTTC. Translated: CASGMGGSQETQYF.

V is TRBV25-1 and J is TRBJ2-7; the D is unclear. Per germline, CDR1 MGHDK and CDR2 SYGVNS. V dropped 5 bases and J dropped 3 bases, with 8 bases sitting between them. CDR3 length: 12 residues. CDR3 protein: CASSTNYYEQYF. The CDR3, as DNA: TGTGCCAGCAGTACGAACTACTACGAGCAGTACTTC.

The CDR3 loop is CASRGLAGGTDTQYF. CDR3 sequence (DNA): TGTGCCAGCAGAGGACTAGCGGGAGGCACAGATACGCAGTATTTT. V and J are TRBV9 and TRBJ2-3; TRBD2 aligns across 13 bases. The germline V gene encodes CDR1 SGDLS and CDR2 YYNGEE. V trimming: 5 bases; J trimming: 1 base; junction bases outside the gene matches: 1. This CDR3 region has 15 residues. Full variable domain (outside the CDR3, taken from reference TRBV9 and TRBJ2-3): DSGVTQTPKHLITATGQRVTLRCSPRSGDLSVYWYQQSLDQGLQFLIQYYNGEERAKGNILERFSAQQFPDLHSELNLSSLELGDSALYFCASRGLAGGTDTQYFGPGTRLTVL.

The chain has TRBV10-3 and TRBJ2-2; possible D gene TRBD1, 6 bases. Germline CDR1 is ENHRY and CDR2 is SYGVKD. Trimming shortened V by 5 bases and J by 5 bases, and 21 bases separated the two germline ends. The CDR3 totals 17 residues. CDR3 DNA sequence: TGTGCCATCAGTTCCTCCCGGGGACAACAAAATACCGGGGAGCTGTTTTTT. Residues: CAISSSRGQQNTGELFF.

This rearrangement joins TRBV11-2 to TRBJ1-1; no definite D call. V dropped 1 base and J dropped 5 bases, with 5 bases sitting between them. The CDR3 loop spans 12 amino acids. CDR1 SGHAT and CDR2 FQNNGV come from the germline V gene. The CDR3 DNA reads TGTGCCAGCAGCTTAGCGGTTACTGAAGCTTTCTTT. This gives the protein CASSLAVTEAFF.

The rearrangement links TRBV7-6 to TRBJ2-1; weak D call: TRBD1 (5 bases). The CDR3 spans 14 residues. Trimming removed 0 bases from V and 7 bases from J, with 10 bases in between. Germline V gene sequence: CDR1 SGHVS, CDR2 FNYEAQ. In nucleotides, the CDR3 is TGTGCCAGCAGCTTAGCGCCAAAGGGGAATGAGCAGTTCTTC. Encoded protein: CASSLAPKGNEQFF.

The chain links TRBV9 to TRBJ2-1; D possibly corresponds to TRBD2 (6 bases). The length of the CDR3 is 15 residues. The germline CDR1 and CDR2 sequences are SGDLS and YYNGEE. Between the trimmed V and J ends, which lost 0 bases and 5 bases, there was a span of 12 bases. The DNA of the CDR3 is TGTGCCAGCAGCGTAGGGGGGGAGCCGAACAATGAGCAGTTCTTC. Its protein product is CASSVGGEPNNEQFF. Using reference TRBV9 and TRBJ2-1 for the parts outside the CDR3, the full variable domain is DSGVTQTPKHLITATGQRVTLRCSPRSGDLSVYWYQQSLDQGLQFLIQYYNGEERAKGNILERFSAQQFPDLHSELNLSSLELGDSALYFCASSVGGEPNNEQFFGPGTRLTVL.

The CDR3 loop is CATASGVGNQPQHF. The CDR3 DNA is TGTGCCACCGCCAGCGGGGTCGGCAATCAGCCCCAGCATTTT. The J gene is TRBJ1-5, the V gene TRBV19; D call uncertain. The germline V and J ends were trimmed by 10 bases and 2 bases, with 15 bases remaining between them. The CDR3 spans 14 residues. The germline gives CDR1 LNHDA, CDR2 SQIVND (reference sequence).

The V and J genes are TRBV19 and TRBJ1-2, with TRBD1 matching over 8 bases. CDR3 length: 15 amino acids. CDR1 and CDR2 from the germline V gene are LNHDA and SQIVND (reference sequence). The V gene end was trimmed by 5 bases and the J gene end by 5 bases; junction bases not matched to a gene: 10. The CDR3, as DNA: TGTGCCAGTAGTGCCTATCAACAGGGGGGGTATGGCTACACCTTC. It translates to CASSAYQQGGYGYTF.

CDR3 region: CASSLGEASEAFF. CDR3 in DNA: TGTGCCAGCAGCTTAGGTGAGGCGAGTGAAGCTTTCTTT. The rearrangement uses TRBV7-3 and TRBJ1-1; D is ambiguous. The V and J ends lost 2 bases and 7 bases respectively, with 11 bases between them. This CDR3 has 13 amino acids. The germline V gene has CDR1 SGHTA and CDR2 FQGTGA.

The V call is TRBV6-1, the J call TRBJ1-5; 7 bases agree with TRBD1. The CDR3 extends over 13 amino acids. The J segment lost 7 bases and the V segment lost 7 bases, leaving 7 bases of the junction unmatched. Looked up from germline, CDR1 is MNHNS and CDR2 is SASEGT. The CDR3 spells CASMLPGGQPQHF. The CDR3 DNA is TGTGCCAGCATGTTGCCAGGGGGACAGCCCCAGCATTTT.

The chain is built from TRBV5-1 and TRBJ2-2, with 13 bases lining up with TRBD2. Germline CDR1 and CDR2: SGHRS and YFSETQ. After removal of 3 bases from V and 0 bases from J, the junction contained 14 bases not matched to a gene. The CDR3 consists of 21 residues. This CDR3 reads CASSWGGTSGIQRSNTGELFF. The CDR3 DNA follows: TGCGCCAGCAGCTGGGGTGGGACTAGCGGGATCCAAAGATCGAACACCGGGGAGCTGTTTTTT.

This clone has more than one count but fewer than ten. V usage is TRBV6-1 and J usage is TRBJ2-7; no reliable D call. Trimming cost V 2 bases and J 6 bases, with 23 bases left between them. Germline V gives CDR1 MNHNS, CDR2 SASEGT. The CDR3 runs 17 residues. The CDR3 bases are TGTGCCAGCAGTGAACCCCATCCGGGTTCCATCCATGGCGAGCAGTACTTC. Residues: CASSEPHPGSIHGEQYF.

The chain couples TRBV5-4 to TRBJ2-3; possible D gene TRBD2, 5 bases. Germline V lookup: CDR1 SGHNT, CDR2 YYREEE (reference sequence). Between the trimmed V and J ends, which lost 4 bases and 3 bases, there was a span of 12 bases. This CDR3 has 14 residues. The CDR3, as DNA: TGTGCCAGCAGCCGGGATCCGGCTACAGATACGCAGTATTTT. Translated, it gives CASSRDPATDTQYF. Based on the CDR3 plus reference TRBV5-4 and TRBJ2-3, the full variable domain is ETGVTQSPTHLIKTRGQQVTLRCSSQSGHNTVSWYQQALGQGPQFIFQYYREEENGRGNFPPRFSGLQFPNYSSELNVNALELDDSALYLCASSRDPATDTQYFGPGTRLTVL.

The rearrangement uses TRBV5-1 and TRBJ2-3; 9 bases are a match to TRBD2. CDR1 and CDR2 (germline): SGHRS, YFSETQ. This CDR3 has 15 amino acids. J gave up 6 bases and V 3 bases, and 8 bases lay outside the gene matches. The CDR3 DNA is TGCGCCAGCAGCTCGCGGGCGGGAGGGTCGGATACGCAGTATTTT. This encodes CASSSRAGGSDTQYF.